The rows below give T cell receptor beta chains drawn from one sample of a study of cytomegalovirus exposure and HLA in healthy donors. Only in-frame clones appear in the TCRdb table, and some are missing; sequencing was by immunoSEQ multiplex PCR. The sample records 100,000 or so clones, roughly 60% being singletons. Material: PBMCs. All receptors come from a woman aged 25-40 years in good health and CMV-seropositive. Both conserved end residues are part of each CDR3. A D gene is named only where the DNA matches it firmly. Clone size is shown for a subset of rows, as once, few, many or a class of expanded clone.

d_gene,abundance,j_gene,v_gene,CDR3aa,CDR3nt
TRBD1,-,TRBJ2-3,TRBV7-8,CASSLDRGRGQYF,TGTGCCAGCAGCTTAGACAGGGGCCGTGGGCAGTATTTT
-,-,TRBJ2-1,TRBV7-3,CASSLTTLNNEQFF,TGTGCCAGCAGCTTAACGACTCTCAACAATGAGCAGTTCTTC
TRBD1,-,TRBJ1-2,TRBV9,CASSGQGTANYGYTF,TGTGCCAGCAGCGGACAGGGGACAGCTAACTATGGCTACACCTTC
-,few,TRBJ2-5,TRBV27,CASSGHQGLYF,TGTGCCAGCAGTGGGCACCAGGGCCTATACTTC
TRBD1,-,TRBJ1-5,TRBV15,CATSTQGVSNQPQHF,TGTGCCACCAGCACACAGGGGGTAAGCAATCAGCCCCAGCATTTT
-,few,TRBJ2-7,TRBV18,CASSTSGYEQYF,TGTGCCAGCTCTACCTCAGGTTACGAGCAGTACTTC
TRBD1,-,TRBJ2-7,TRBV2,CASSLQGQLYEQYF,TGTGCCAGCAGTTTACAGGGACAGCTCTACGAGCAGTACTTC
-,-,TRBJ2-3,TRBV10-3,CAIRSRANADTQYF,TGTGCCATCCGGTCGCGAGCGAACGCAGATACGCAGTATTTT
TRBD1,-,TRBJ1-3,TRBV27,CASKDRGPSGNTIYF,TGTGCCAGCAAGGACAGGGGGCCCTCTGGAAACACCATATATTTT
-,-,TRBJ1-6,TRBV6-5,CASSYRRREVGPLHF,TGTGCCAGCAGTTACCGCCGACGGGAGGTCGGGCCCCTCCACTTT
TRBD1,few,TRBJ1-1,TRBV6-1,CASRETGAANTEAFF,TGTGCCAGCAGGGAGACAGGGGCCGCGAACACTGAAGCTTTCTTT
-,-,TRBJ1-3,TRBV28,CASLTGPGNTIYF,TGTGCCAGCCTAACAGGGCCGGGAAACACCATATATTTT
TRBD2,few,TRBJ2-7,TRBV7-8,CASSKTSGGSYEQYF,TGTGCCAGCAGCAAGACTAGCGGGGGATCCTACGAGCAGTACTTC
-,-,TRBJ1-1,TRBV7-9,CASRVRDTEAFF,TGTGCCAGCAGGGTTCGGGACACTGAAGCTTTCTTT